A single sample gave rise to the 21 T cell receptor beta chains below, sequenced in a study of Ad26.COV2.S vaccination and SARS-CoV-2 variants. Profiling relied on immunoSEQ multiplex PCR, and the TCRdb table lists in-frame clones only, not all of them. The profile shows about 350,000 clones, 75% to 90% of them singletons. The treatment: roughly 18 received Ad26.COV2.S at low or high dose, single or two shots; roughly five received placebo; per-sample allocation not given. All samples were drawn on day 63, counting from the first vaccine or placebo injection. Sequenced here: peripheral blood, sampled in a trial of Ad26.COV2.S vaccine versus placebo. These receptors were obtained from a person between 18 and 60 years old who received the Ad26.COV2.S COVID-19 vaccine or a placebo.

The rearrangement uses TRBV19 and TRBJ1-1; possible D gene TRBD1, 5 bases. The CDR3 totals 14 residues. Germline V gene sequence: CDR1 LNHDA, CDR2 SQIVND (reference sequence). V shed 5 bases and J shed 1 base, with 11 bases lying between them. Here the CDR3 DNA reads TGTGCCAGTAGTTCCCAAACAGGGAACACTGAAGCTTTCTTT. The encoded protein is CASSSQTGNTEAFF.

The chain carries TRBV1 and TRBJ2-7. TRBV1 constitutes a pseudogene. The CDR3 is 16 amino acids. The chain's CDR3 is CTSSQASGPKTYEQYF. The CDR3 DNA is TGCACCAGCAGCCAAGCCTCGGGACCGAAAACCTACGAGCAGTACTTC.

This chain uses TRBV18 with TRBJ1-1, with TRBD1 as a possible D gene (5 bases). V was trimmed by 1 base and J by 4 bases, leaving 16 bases between them. The CDR3 consists of 16 residues. The germline V gene has CDR1 KGHSH and CDR2 LQKENI. CDR3 bases: TGTGCCAGCTCACCACGAAACTTAGGGGTTGGCACTGAAGCTTTCTTT. Protein: CASSPRNLGVGTEAFF.

This clone was seen more than once but under ten times. In DNA, the CDR3 is TGTGCCAGTAGTACGCAGATTAATCAGCCCCAGCATTTT. Amino acids: CASSTQINQPQHF. The genes are TRBV19 and TRBJ1-5; D is unclear. The CDR3 is made up of 13 amino acids. V dropped 4 bases and J dropped 4 bases, with 8 bases sitting between them. The germline CDR1 and CDR2 sequences are LNHDA and SQIVND (reference sequence).

V is TRBV10-3 and J is TRBJ2-7; the match to TRBD2 covers 7 bases. Germline-derived CDR1 and CDR2 are ENHRY and SYGVKD. Trimming cost V 4 bases and J 6 bases; bases outside gene matches: 15. This CDR3 has 16 amino acids. Here the CDR3 DNA reads TGTGCCATCAGTGTCGCCGGGACTACCGCCTCCGCCGAGCAGTACTTC. This translates into CAISVAGTTASAEQYF.

This clone is a singleton in its sample. The rearrangement links TRBV19 to TRBJ2-7; 11 bases map to TRBD1. Germline V CDR1 and CDR2: LNHDA, SQIVND (reference sequence). The CDR3 has 16 residues. The trim removed 3 bases at V and 0 bases at J, leaving 4 bases unmatched. CDR3 amino acids: CASSMPGTGGSYEQYF. For the CDR3, the DNA is TGTGCCAGTAGTATGCCGGGGACAGGGGGCTCCTACGAGCAGTACTTC. Filled out from reference TRBV19 and TRBJ2-7, the complete variable domain reads DGGITQSPKYLFRKEGQNVTLSCEQNLNHDAMYWYRQDPGQGLRLIYYSQIVNDFQKGDIAEGYSVSREKKESFPLTVTSAQKNPTAFYLCASSMPGTGGSYEQYFGPGTRLTVT.

The chain couples TRBV11-2 to TRBJ2-7; D gene unclear. The germline V gene encodes CDR1 SGHAT and CDR2 FQNNGV. The germline V and J ends were trimmed by 1 base and 2 bases, with 21 bases remaining between them. The CDR3 contains 18 residues. The CDR3 DNA reads as TGTGCCAGCAGCTTAGTTTTCGGCAGAAGGAGTTTTGCCTACGAGCAGTACTTC. It translates to CASSLVFGRRSFAYEQYF. The full variable domain, its missing parts supplied by reference TRBV11-2 and TRBJ2-7, is EAGVAQSPRYKIIEKRQSVAFWCNPISGHATLYWYQQILGQGPKLLIQFQNNGVVDDSQLPKDRFSAERLKGVDSTLKIQPAKLEDSAVYLCASSLVFGRRSFAYEQYFGPGTRLTVT.

This clone was seen once. Other nucleotide sequences in the sample specify the same CDR3. The chain is built from TRBV12-3 or TRBV12-4 and TRBJ2-2, with D unresolved. CDR3 length equals 11 residues. Trimming cost V 3 bases and J 6 bases, with 2 bases left between them. Here the CDR3 DNA reads TGTGCCAGCAGTTTCGCCGGGGAGCTGTTTTTT. Encoded protein: CASSFAGELFF.

The J gene is TRBJ2-7, the V gene TRBV11-1; 8 bases line up with TRBD1. CDR1 is SGHAT and CDR2 is FQDESV in the germline V gene (reference sequence). This CDR3 comprises 16 residues. With 0 bases clipped from V and 0 bases from J, the junction kept 4 bases outside the gene matches. The CDR3 is CASSLADRGPSYEQYF. CDR3 nucleotide sequence: TGTGCCAGCAGCTTAGCAGACAGGGGTCCCTCCTACGAGCAGTACTTC.

This chain connects TRBV7-6 to TRBJ1-1, with 11 bases lining up with TRBD1. V shed 4 bases, J shed 4 bases, and the junction held 14 bases outside the gene matches. The CDR3 loop spans 18 amino acids. CDR1 is SGHVS and CDR2 is FNYEAQ in the germline V gene. CDR3 DNA sequence: TGTGCCAGCAGCTCATACCGGGACAGGGGGATGGATGGCACTGAAGCTTTCTTT. Translated: CASSSYRDRGMDGTEAFF.

This clone was recorded only once. The chain is built from TRBV5-1 and TRBJ2-7; 9 bases are a match to TRBD2. The CDR3 is 16 residues long. V shed 1 base and J 3 bases; nucleotides not matched to a gene: 8. Germline V gene sequence: CDR1 SGHRS, CDR2 YFSETQ. DNA for the CDR3: TGCGCCAGCAGCTTGATGGTAGCGGGAGATCACTACGAGCAGTACTTC. Protein sequence: CASSLMVAGDHYEQYF.

The table lists this clone with a count of one. The rearrangement links TRBV7-2 to TRBJ2-7, with 8 positions matching TRBD2. Germline V gene lookup returns CDR1 SGHTA and CDR2 FQGNSA. CDR3 length: 14 residues. J lost 2 bases, V lost 6 bases, and 6 bases had no gene match. CDR3 sequence: CASRPLAVTYEQYF. The DNA for the CDR3 is TGTGCCAGCAGACCACTAGCGGTTACCTACGAGCAGTACTTC.

V usage is TRBV27 and J usage is TRBJ2-5; D may be TRBD1 or TRBD2 (7 bases each). Trimming took off 7 bases at V and 5 bases at J, with 20 bases between the two ends. The CDR3 runs to 15 residues. Germline V lookup: CDR1 MNHEY, CDR2 SMNVEV (reference sequence). CDR3 region: CASTGRTGGTETQYF. CDR3 nucleotides: TGTGCCAGCACCGGGAGGACAGGCGGGACTGAGACCCAGTACTTC.

This chain joins TRBV7-2 and TRBJ2-7; D unclear. This CDR3 has 17 residues. Germline-derived CDR1 and CDR2 are SGHTA and FQGNSA. Between the trimmed V and J ends, which lost 3 bases and 3 bases, there was a span of 21 bases. The CDR3 bases are TGTGCCAGCAGCTTGGGCAAAGACAAGGTCCAACTCTACGAGCAGTACTTC. Its translation: CASSLGKDKVQLYEQYF.

The chain uses TRBV7-9 and TRBJ2-7, with TRBD1 matching over 7 bases. This CDR3 region has 15 residues. CDR1 and CDR2 (germline): SEHNR, FQNEAQ (reference sequence). V shed 8 bases and J 3 bases; nucleotides not matched to a gene: 13. CDR3 protein: CASGTPGTEGYEQYF. In DNA form, the CDR3 reads TGTGCCAGCGGAACACCCGGGACAGAGGGCTACGAGCAGTACTTC.

The V call is TRBV7-2, the J call TRBJ2-5; D is unresolved. The germline V and J ends were trimmed by 3 bases and 5 bases, with 10 bases remaining between them. Germline values: CDR1 SGHTA, CDR2 FQGNSA. This CDR3 comprises 13 residues. CDR3 coding DNA: TGTGCCAGCAGCTTCCCTCTTGGTGAGACCCAGTACTTC. Its protein is CASSFPLGETQYF.

This clone came up once. The chain links TRBV7-9 to TRBJ2-3; 10 bases are a match to TRBD2. CDR3 length equals 15 residues. Germline CDR1 SEHNR, CDR2 FQNEAQ (reference sequence). The trim removed 0 bases at V and 4 bases at J, leaving 1 base unmatched. The CDR3 spells CASSLALAGADTQYF. CDR3 bases: TGTGCCAGCAGCTTAGCCCTAGCGGGGGCAGATACGCAGTATTTT.

This chain joins TRBV6-2 or TRBV6-3 and TRBJ2-3; no firm D call. Germline V lookup: CDR1 MNHEY, CDR2 SVGEGT. V was cut by 1 base and J by 4 bases, with 15 bases left in between. The CDR3 runs to 16 residues. The CDR3 here is CASSYLRVPYPDTQYF. CDR3 in DNA: TGTGCCAGCAGTTACTTACGGGTTCCTTACCCAGATACGCAGTATTTT.

The chain couples TRBV6-5 to TRBJ2-7; 9 bases match TRBD1. Germline lookup yields CDR1 MNHEY and CDR2 SVGAGI. The CDR3 runs to 15 residues. After removal of 6 bases from V and 5 bases from J, the junction contained 11 bases not matched to a gene. Written as DNA, the CDR3 is TGTGCCAGCAGCCAGACCGGGACAGGGATCCACGAGCAGTACTTC. This encodes CASSQTGTGIHEQYF.

The CDR3 DNA reads as TGTGCCAGCAGTCCCGGGACAGCAAGCGGCTACACCTTC. Residues: CASSPGTASGYTF. This sequence joins TRBV27 and TRBJ1-2; 7 nucleotides match TRBD1. Unmatched junction bases numbered 8, after V lost 5 bases and J lost 8 bases. CDR1 is MNHEY and CDR2 is SMNVEV in the germline V gene (reference sequence). There are 13 residues in the CDR3.

This rearrangement joins TRBV2 to TRBJ2-5, with D unresolved. V was cut by 4 bases and J by 3 bases, with 9 bases left in between. This CDR3 has 13 amino acids. Germline V CDR1 and CDR2: SNHLY, FYNNEI. The CDR3 DNA reads as TGTGCCAGCAGTGTTGACCGAGAAGAGACCCAGTACTTC. Translated: CASSVDREETQYF.